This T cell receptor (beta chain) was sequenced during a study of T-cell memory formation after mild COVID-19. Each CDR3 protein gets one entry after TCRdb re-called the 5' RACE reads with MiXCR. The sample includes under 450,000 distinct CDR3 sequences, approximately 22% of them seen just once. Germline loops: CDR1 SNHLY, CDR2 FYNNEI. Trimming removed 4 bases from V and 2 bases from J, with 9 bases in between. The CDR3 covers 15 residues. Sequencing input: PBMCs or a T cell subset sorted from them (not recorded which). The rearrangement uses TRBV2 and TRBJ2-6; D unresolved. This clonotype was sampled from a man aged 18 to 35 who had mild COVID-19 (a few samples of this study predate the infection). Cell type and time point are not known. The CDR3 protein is CASSGPTPGANVLTF. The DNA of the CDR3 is TGTGCCAGCAGTGGACCGACCCCTGGGGCCAACGTCCTGACTTTC.